Shown below are 15 T cell receptor beta chains from a single sample sequenced in a study of T cells in Graves' hyperthyroidism and ophthalmopathy. Amplified TCR beta CDR3 regions came from RNA transcripts. HTBI primers were employed in a first-round RT-PCR of the TCR CDR3. MiXCR was run by TCRdb on the multiplex PCR reads, yielding one entry per CDR3 protein. Among hundreds of thousands of distinct CDR3 sequences, 35% were seen once, and the ten largest hold around 32%. Sequencing input: blood. The receptors were gathered from a woman aged 40 to 49 with Graves' hyperthyroidism.

This chain joins TRBV7-9 and TRBJ1-5; TRBD1 agrees at 10 bases. Germline V CDR1 and CDR2: SEHNR, FQNEAQ (reference sequence). The CDR3 is made up of 17 amino acids. J gave up 0 bases and V 5 bases, and 7 bases lay outside the gene matches. CDR3 DNA: TGTGCCAGCAGCCTTGGACAGGGGGAGGCTAGCAATCAGCCCCAGCATTTT. Protein product: CASSLGQGEASNQPQHF. Filled out from reference TRBV7-9 and TRBJ1-5, the complete variable domain reads DTGVSQNPRHKITKRGQNVTFRCDPISEHNRLYWYRQTLGQGPEFLTYFQNEAQLEKSRLLSDRFSAERPKGSFSTLEIQRTEQGDSAMYLCASSLGQGEASNQPQHFGDGTRLSIL.

The genes are TRBV19 and TRBJ1-1, with 8 bases matching TRBD1. This CDR3 is 16 amino acids long. V trimming: 1 base; J trimming: 7 bases; junction bases outside the gene matches: 11. Germline values: CDR1 LNHDA, CDR2 SQIVND (reference sequence). CDR3 sequence (DNA): TGTGCCAGTAGTATAGGTCCCTTACAGGGGGTCGGTGAAGCTTTCTTT. The encoded protein is CASSIGPLQGVGEAFF.

This clonotype appeared a few times. The CDR3 DNA follows: TGTGCCAGCAGTTTTTGGACGTCTGGGGCCAACGTCCTGACTTTC. Translating it yields CASSFWTSGANVLTF. The gene calls are TRBV27 and TRBJ2-6; D uncertain. The V end was cut by 3 bases, the J end by 1 base, with 7 bases between. Germline CDR1 is MNHEY and CDR2 is SMNVEV (reference sequence). This CDR3 is built from 15 residues.

This chain joins TRBV7-3 and TRBJ2-5; 10 bases map to TRBD2. Germline values: CDR1 SGHTA, CDR2 FQGTGA. Trimming at V came to 2 bases and at J to 6 bases, leaving 6 bases not matched to a gene. CDR3 length: 15 amino acids. CDR3 sequence (DNA): TGTGCCAGCAGCTTAGGGTCTAGCGGGAGAAAGACCCAGTACTTC. Its translation is CASSLGSSGRKTQYF. Supplemented by reference TRBV7-3 and TRBJ2-5, the full variable domain reads GAGVSQTPSNKVTEKGKYVELRCDPISGHTALYWYRQSLGQGPEFLIYFQGTGAADDSGLPNDRFFAVRPEGSVSTLKIQRTERGDSAVYLCASSLGSSGRKTQYFGPGTRLLVL.

The J gene is TRBJ2-5, the V gene TRBV10-3, with 14 bases aligning to TRBD2. CDR3 length: 16 amino acids. V trimming: 6 bases; J trimming: 4 bases; junction bases outside the gene matches: 7. The germline V gene encodes CDR1 ENHRY and CDR2 SYGVKD. The CDR3 bases are TGTGCCATCAGGGGGACTAGCGGGGGAGAAGGAGAGACCCAGTACTTC. This sequence encodes CAIRGTSGGEGETQYF.

The chain links TRBV7-9 to TRBJ2-5; 9 bases are shared with TRBD2. V shed 6 bases, J shed 1 base, and the junction held 6 bases outside the gene matches. CDR3 length: 15 amino acids. Germline assignment: CDR1 SEHNR and CDR2 FQNEAQ (reference sequence). CDR3 residues: CASRLSSGAQETQYF. CDR3 in DNA: TGTGCCAGCAGACTGTCTAGCGGGGCCCAAGAGACCCAGTACTTC.

About this clonotype: A single base separates this from a much larger clone, so it may be a read error. This chain uses TRBV2 with TRBJ1-5, with D hard to call. This CDR3 region has 16 residues. Trimming shortened V by 5 bases and J by 10 bases, and 24 bases separated the two germline ends. Germline V lookup: CDR1 SNHLY, CDR2 FYNNEI. The CDR3 DNA is TGTGCCAGCAGTTACTCTCGGGATGCCCCGGGTGATCCCCAGCATTTT. Translated, it gives CASSYSRDAPGDPQHF.

This sequence joins TRBV29-1 and TRBJ1-5; D gene ambiguous. This CDR3 has 12 residues. V was shortened by 4 bases and J by 5 bases, with 9 bases between the two germline ends. The V gene's germline CDR1 is SQVTM and CDR2 ANQGSEA. The CDR3 spells CSVGEAYQPQHF. CDR3 coding DNA: TGCAGCGTTGGGGAGGCTTATCAGCCCCAGCATTTT.

In its sample, this clonotype was seen many times. The V gene is TRBV20-1, the J gene TRBJ1-5; 7 positions match TRBD1. Germline lookup yields CDR1 DFQATT and CDR2 SNEGSKA (reference sequence). V shed 4 bases, J shed 2 bases, and the junction held 5 bases outside the gene matches. This CDR3 spans 14 amino acids. The CDR3 loop is CSATPTGRNQPQHF. CDR3 DNA: TGCAGTGCTACACCGACAGGGCGCAATCAGCCCCAGCATTTT.

There are a few counts of this clonotype. The chain has TRBV19 and TRBJ2-7; D unclear. V lost 3 bases and J lost 0, with 12 bases in between. In germline, CDR1 is LNHDA, CDR2 SQIVND (reference sequence). The CDR3 has 15 amino acids. In DNA form, the CDR3 reads TGTGCCAGTAGTATTATCCTGGGCAGCTCCTACGAGCAGTACTTC. Protein product: CASSIILGSSYEQYF.

A remark on this clonotype: Being one base from a much bigger clone, this may be a read error. The chain combines TRBV2 with TRBJ2-5; possibly TRBD2 for D (6 bases). V lost 6 bases and J lost 7, with 12 bases in between. The CDR3 is made up of 12 amino acids. The V gene's germline CDR1 is SNHLY and CDR2 FYNNEI. The CDR3 nucleotides read TGTGCCAGCAGGGCGGTAGCGGTGACCCAGTACTTC. Protein product: CASRAVAVTQYF.

There are many counts of this clonotype. J is TRBJ1-2 and V is TRBV10-3; a possible D gene is TRBD1 (6 bases). CDR1 ENHRY and CDR2 SYGVKD come from the germline V gene. The CDR3 is 16 amino acids. The ends were cut back, 0 bases at V and 5 bases at J, with 16 bases in the middle. The CDR3 sequence: CAISESSGRGSYGYTF. CDR3 coding DNA: TGTGCCATCAGTGAGTCGTCGGGCAGGGGAAGTTATGGCTACACCTTC.

For the CDR3, the DNA is TGTGCCAGCAGTTTGGGCTTTCAATCCTACGAGCAGTACTTC. Translation: CASSLGFQSYEQYF. The genes are TRBV27 and TRBJ2-7; D is ambiguous. Germline loops: CDR1 MNHEY, CDR2 SMNVEV (reference sequence). The V and J ends lost 3 bases and 1 base respectively, with 10 bases between them. The CDR3 contains 14 residues.

This clonotype was detected a few times. The genes are TRBV20-1 and TRBJ1-1; possibly TRBD1 for D (6 bases). Germline V gene lookup returns CDR1 DFQATT and CDR2 SNEGSKA (reference sequence). The CDR3 has 17 amino acids. Trimming shortened V by 0 bases and J by 0 bases, and 17 bases separated the two germline ends. CDR3 protein: CSARDLYRTDMNTEAFF. The CDR3 DNA reads as TGCAGTGCTAGAGACCTATACCGGACAGACATGAACACTGAAGCTTTCTTT.

In this sample, this clonotype turned up many times. The chain links TRBV18 to TRBJ2-5; D is possibly TRBD2 (5 bases). This CDR3 contains 14 residues. CDR1 and CDR2 from the germline V gene are KGHSH and LQKENI. The germline V and J ends were trimmed by 3 bases and 2 bases, with 10 bases remaining between them. The CDR3 bases are TGTGCCAGCTCACCCGCGGGCGGACAAGAGACCCAGTACTTC. Encoded protein: CASSPAGGQETQYF.